Shown below are 2 T cell receptor beta chains from a single sample sequenced in a study of blood T cells in healthy people across ages. Combining a sample-barcoded 5' primer with a J-beta primer mix, a second PCR ran for roughly 7 to 12 cycles. TCRdb independently ran MiXCR on the 5' RACE reads; one entry per CDR3 protein. The table records 1.5 million to 1.8 million distinct CDR3 sequences, 42% of them present only once. The material sequenced was blood. These receptors were obtained from a woman younger than 30 in good health.

This clonotype was counted at least ten times. The V call is TRBV10-3, the J call TRBJ2-1, with D tentatively TRBD2 (6 bases). The V gene lost 10 bases and the J gene lost 7 bases, with 20 bases spanning the gap. CDR1 ENHRY and CDR2 SYGVKD come from the germline V gene. The CDR3 runs 14 residues. This chain's CDR3 is CATKGQDGRNEQFF. The CDR3 DNA is TGTGCCACAAAGGGCCAGGATGGGAGGAATGAGCAGTTCTTC.

The genes are TRBV29-1 and TRBJ2-7; TRBD1 matches at 11 bases. Germline trimming cut 4 bases from V and 4 bases from J; bases unmatched to any gene: 12. Germline lookup yields CDR1 SQVTM and CDR2 ANQGSEA. The CDR3 contains 16 residues. The CDR3 sequence is CSVGWRLGQGAYEQYF. In nucleotides, the CDR3 is TGCAGCGTTGGGTGGCGTTTAGGACAGGGGGCTTACGAGCAGTACTTC.